One and the same sample provided the 9 T cell receptor beta chains below, sequenced in a study of cytomegalovirus exposure and HLA in healthy donors. The PCR used 60 Vbeta and 13 Jbeta primers. Using immunoSEQ multiplex PCR, the repertoire was profiled, and TCRdb retains in-frame clones only, with some absent. The table has nearly 200,000 clones, approximately 87% seen once. The source material was PBMCs. These TCRs come from a man aged 25 to 45 in good health and CMV-seronegative.

The chain employs TRBV7-8 and TRBJ1-3; D might be TRBD1 (6 bases). Trimming stripped 2 bases from V and 4 bases from J, with 18 bases between. The CDR3 has 17 amino acids. Looked up from germline, CDR1 is SGHVS and CDR2 is FQNEAQ. The CDR3 DNA is TGTGCCAGCAGCTTATTGGGGGGGCGCGTTCCGGGAAACACCATATATTTT. Protein sequence: CASSLLGGRVPGNTIYF.

The chain carries TRBV28 and TRBJ2-2, with TRBD1 matching 8 bases. In germline, CDR1 is MDHEN, CDR2 SYDVKM. The junction had 8 bases not matched to a gene; V was cut back by 5 bases and J by 3 bases. The CDR3 sequence is 16 residues long. DNA of the CDR3: TGTGCCAGCAGTGCGGTCTCAGGGGGCCACACCGGGGAGCTGTTTTTT. This encodes CASSAVSGGHTGELFF.

This chain uses TRBV5-1 with TRBJ1-2; D not resolved. The CDR3 runs to 13 residues. Looked up from germline, CDR1 is SGHRS and CDR2 is YFSETQ. V was clipped by 1 base and J by 8 bases, with 12 bases between them. The CDR3 DNA reads TGCGCCAGCAGCTTGAACGCCCCGGGGGGCTACACCTTC. Translation gives CASSLNAPGGYTF.

The gene calls are TRBV6-5 and TRBJ2-7, with TRBD1 matching 7 bases. With V trimmed by 5 bases and J by 2 bases, 3 bases remained unmatched. Germline CDR1 MNHEY, CDR2 SVGAGI. The CDR3 spans 13 residues. CDR3 sequence: CASSPGGPYEQYF. The CDR3 DNA follows: TGTGCCAGCAGTCCAGGGGGACCCTACGAGCAGTACTTC.

This clone was seen once. The chain links TRBV7-9 to TRBJ2-3; D remains ambiguous. The CDR3 is 12 residues long. Trimming shortened V by 6 bases and J by 2 bases, and 6 bases separated the two germline ends. CDR1 is SEHNR, CDR2 FQNEAQ, per germline (reference sequence). The CDR3 spells CASSHYTDTQYF. The DNA of the CDR3 is TGTGCCAGCAGTCACTACACAGATACGCAGTATTTT.

A few counts support this clone. The genes are TRBV7-2 and TRBJ2-1; 12 bases are shared with TRBD2. Germline V gene lookup returns CDR1 SGHTA and CDR2 FQGNSA. After removal of 3 bases from V and 10 bases from J, the junction contained 7 bases not matched to a gene. This CDR3 region has 15 residues. The CDR3 is CASSFSSGGAGEQFF. CDR3 DNA: TGTGCCAGCAGCTTCTCTAGCGGGGGGGCGGGGGAGCAGTTCTTC.

CDR3 sequence (DNA): TGTGCCAGCAGTGAATCAGGGGGTAACACTGAAGCTTTCTTT. It codes for CASSESGGNTEAFF. The rearrangement joins TRBV25-1 to TRBJ1-1; 7 bases line up with TRBD1. Trimming took 1 base from V and 2 from J; bases not matched to a gene: 1. The CDR3 spans 14 residues. Germline values: CDR1 MGHDK, CDR2 SYGVNS.

The CDR3 region is CASSEDRGVRTEAFF. DNA of the CDR3: TGTGCCAGCAGTGAAGACAGGGGGGTGAGGACTGAAGCTTTCTTT. This chain joins TRBV2 and TRBJ1-1, with TRBD1 identical over 8 bases. This CDR3 comprises 15 residues. Germline V gene sequence: CDR1 SNHLY, CDR2 FYNNEI. V shed 1 base and J 5 bases; nucleotides not matched to a gene: 6.

In its sample, this clone was seen once. The V call is TRBV4-1, the J call TRBJ2-3; 11 positions agree with TRBD2. V was clipped by 2 bases and J by 4 bases; unmatched bases: 5. The germline CDR1 and CDR2 sequences are MGHRA and YSYEKL. The CDR3 runs 16 residues. The CDR3 reads CASSQSSGGAPDTQYF. The CDR3 DNA follows: TGCGCCAGCAGCCAAAGTAGCGGGGGGGCCCCAGATACGCAGTATTTT.